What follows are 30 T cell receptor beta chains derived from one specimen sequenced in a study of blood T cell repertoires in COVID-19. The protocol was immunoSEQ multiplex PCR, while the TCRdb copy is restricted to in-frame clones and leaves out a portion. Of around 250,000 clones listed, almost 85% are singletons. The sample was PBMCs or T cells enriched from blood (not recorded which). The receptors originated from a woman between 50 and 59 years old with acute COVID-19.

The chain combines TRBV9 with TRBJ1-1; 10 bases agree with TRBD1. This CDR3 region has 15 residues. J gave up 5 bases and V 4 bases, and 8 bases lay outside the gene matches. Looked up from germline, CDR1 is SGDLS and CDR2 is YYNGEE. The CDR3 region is CASSLRGTGVTEAFF. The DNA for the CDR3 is TGTGCCAGCAGCCTCCGAGGGACAGGGGTTACTGAAGCTTTCTTT.

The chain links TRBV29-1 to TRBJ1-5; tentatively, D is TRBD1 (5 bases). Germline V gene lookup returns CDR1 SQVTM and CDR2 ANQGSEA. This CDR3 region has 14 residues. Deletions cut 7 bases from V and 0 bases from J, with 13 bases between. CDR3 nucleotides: TGCAGCGCCAAATGGGGCAATAGCAATCAGCCCCAGCATTTT. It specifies CSAKWGNSNQPQHF.

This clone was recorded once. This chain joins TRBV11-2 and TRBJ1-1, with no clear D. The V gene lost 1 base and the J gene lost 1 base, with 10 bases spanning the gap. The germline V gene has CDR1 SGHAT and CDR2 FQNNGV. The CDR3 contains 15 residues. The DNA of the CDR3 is TGTGCCAGCAGCTTAGTTACCGGTAGGAACACTGAAGCTTTCTTT. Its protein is CASSLVTGRNTEAFF.

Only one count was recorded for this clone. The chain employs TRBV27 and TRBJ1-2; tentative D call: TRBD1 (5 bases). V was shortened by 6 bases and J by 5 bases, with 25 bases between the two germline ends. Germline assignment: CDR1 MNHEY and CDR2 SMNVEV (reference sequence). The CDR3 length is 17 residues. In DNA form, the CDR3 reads TGTGCCAGCAGCCGTACCTACCGGGACCCAGGAGGGTATGGCTACACCTTC. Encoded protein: CASSRTYRDPGGYGYTF.

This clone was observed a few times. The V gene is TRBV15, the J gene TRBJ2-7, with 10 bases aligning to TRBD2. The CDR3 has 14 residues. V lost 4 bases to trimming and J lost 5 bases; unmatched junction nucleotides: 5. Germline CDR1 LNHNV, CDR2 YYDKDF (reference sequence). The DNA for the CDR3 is TGTGCCACCAGCACCCGGACTAGCGGCCACGAGCAGTACTTC. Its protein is CATSTRTSGHEQYF.

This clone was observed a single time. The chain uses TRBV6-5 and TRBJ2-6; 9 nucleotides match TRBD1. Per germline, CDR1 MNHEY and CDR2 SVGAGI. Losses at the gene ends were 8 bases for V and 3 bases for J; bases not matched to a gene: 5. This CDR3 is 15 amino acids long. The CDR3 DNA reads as TGTGCCAGCCTGGGACAGGGCTTTGGGGCCAACGTCCTGACTTTC. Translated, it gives CASLGQGFGANVLTF.

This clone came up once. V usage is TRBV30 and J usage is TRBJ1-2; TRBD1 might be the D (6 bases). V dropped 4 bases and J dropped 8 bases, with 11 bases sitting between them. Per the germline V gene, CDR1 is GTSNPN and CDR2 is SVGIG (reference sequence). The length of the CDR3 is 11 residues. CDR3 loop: CAWNPGAGYTF. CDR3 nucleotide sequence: TGTGCCTGGAACCCAGGGGCCGGCTACACCTTC. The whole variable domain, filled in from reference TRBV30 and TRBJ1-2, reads SQTIHQWPATLVQPVGSPLSLECTVEGTSNPNLYWYRQAAGRGLQLLFYSVGIGQISSEVPQNLSASRPQDRQFILSSKKLLLSDSGFYLCAWNPGAGYTFGSGTRLTVV.

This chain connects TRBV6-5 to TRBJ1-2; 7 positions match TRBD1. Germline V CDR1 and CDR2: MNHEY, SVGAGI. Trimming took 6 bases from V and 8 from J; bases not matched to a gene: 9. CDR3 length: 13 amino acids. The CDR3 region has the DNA TGTGCCAGCAGCCTGACAGGGTTGGACGGCTACACCTTC. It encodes CASSLTGLDGYTF.

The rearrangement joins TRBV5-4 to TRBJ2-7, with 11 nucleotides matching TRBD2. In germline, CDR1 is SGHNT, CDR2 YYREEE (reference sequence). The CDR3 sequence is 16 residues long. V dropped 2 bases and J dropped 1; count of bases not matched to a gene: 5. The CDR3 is CASSLSGTSGSYEQYF. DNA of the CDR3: TGTGCCAGCAGCTTATCCGGGACTAGCGGTTCCTACGAGCAGTACTTC. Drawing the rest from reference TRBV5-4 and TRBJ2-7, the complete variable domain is ETGVTQSPTHLIKTRGQQVTLRCSSQSGHNTVSWYQQALGQGPQFIFQYYREEENGRGNFPPRFSGLQFPNYSSELNVNALELDDSALYLCASSLSGTSGSYEQYFGPGTRLTVT.

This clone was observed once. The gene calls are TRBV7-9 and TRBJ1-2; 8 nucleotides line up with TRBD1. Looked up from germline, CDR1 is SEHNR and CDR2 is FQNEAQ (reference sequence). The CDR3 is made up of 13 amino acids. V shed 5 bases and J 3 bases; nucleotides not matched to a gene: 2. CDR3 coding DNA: TGTGCCAGCAGCCAGGACAGGGACTATGGCTACACCTTC. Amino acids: CASSQDRDYGYTF. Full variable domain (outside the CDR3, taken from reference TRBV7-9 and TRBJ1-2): DTGVSQNPRHKITKRGQNVTFRCDPISEHNRLYWYRQTLGQGPEFLTYFQNEAQLEKSRLLSDRFSAERPKGSFSTLEIQRTEQGDSAMYLCASSQDRDYGYTFGSGTRLTVV.

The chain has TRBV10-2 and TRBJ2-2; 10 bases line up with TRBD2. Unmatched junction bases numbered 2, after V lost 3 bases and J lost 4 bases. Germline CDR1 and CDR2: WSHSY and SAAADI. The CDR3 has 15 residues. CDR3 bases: TGCGCCAGCAGTGAAAGCGGGGGGGCCACCGGGGAGCTGTTTTTT. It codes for CASSESGGATGELFF.

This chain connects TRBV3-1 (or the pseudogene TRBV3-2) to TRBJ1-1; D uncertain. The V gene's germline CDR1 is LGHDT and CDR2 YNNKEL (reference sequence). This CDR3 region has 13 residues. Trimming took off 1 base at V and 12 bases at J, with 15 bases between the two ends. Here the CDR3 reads CASSQGPLTRTFF. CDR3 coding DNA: TGTGCCAGCAGCCAAGGCCCCCTAACTAGGACTTTCTTT.

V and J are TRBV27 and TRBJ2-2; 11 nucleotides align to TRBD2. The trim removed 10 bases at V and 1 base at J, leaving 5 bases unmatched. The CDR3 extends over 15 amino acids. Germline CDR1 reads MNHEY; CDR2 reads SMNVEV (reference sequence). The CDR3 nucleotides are TGTGCCACCCAGACTAGCGGGATGAACACCGGGGAGCTGTTTTTT. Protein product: CATQTSGMNTGELFF.

CDR3 sequence (DNA): TGCGCCAGCAGCTTTCAGGGGGCTCGGCAAGAGACCCAGTACTTC. Amino acid sequence: CASSFQGARQETQYF. The chain has TRBV5-1 and TRBJ2-5; 8 nucleotides line up with TRBD1. The CDR3 consists of 15 residues. Germline CDR1 reads SGHRS; CDR2 reads YFSETQ. With 2 bases clipped from V and 2 bases from J, the junction kept 5 bases outside the gene matches. Drawing the rest from reference TRBV5-1 and TRBJ2-5, the complete variable domain is KAGVTQTPRYLIKTRGQQVTLSCSPISGHRSVSWYQQTPGQGLQFLFEYFSETQRNKGNFPGRFSGRQFSNSRSEMNVSTLELGDSALYLCASSFQGARQETQYFGPGTRLLVL.

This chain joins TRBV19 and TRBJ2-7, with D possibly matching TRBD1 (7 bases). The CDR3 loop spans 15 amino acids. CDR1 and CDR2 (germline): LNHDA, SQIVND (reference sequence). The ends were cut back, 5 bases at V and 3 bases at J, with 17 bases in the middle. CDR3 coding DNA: TGTGCCAGTAGTTCCTGGACAGGCGGGATCTACGAGCAGTACTTC. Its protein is CASSSWTGGIYEQYF.

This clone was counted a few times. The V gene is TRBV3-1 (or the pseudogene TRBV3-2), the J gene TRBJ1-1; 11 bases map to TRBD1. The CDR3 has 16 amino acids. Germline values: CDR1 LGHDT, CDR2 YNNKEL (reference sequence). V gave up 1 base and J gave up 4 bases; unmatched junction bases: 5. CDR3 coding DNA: TGTGCCAGCAGCCAAGCCTCCGGGACAGGGGGCACTGAAGCTTTCTTT. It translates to CASSQASGTGGTEAFF.

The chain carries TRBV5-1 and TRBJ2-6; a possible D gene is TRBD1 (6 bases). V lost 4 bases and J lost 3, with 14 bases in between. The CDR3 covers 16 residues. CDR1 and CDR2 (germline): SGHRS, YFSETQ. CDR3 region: CASSPPTGIGANVLTF. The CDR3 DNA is TGCGCCAGCAGCCCCCCCACAGGGATTGGGGCCAACGTCCTGACTTTC. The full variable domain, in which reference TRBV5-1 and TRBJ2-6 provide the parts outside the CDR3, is KAGVTQTPRYLIKTRGQQVTLSCSPISGHRSVSWYQQTPGQGLQFLFEYFSETQRNKGNFPGRFSGRQFSNSRSEMNVSTLELGDSALYLCASSPPTGIGANVLTFGAGSRLTVL.

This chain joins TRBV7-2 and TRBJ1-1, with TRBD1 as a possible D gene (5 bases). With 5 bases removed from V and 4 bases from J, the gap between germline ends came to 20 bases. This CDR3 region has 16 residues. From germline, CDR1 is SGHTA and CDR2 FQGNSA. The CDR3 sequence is CASSPQGQGVGTEAFF. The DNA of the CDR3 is TGTGCCAGCAGCCCCCAGGGCCAGGGTGTTGGCACTGAAGCTTTCTTT.

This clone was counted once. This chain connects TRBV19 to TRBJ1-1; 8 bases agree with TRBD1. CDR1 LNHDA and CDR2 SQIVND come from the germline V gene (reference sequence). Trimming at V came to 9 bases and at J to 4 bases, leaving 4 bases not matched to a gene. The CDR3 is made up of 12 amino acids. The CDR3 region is CASSQGATEAFF. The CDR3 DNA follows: TGTGCCAGCAGCCAGGGGGCCACTGAAGCTTTCTTT.

Here the CDR3 DNA reads TGTGCCAGCGGCAGGGGGCCAACTAATGAAAAACTGTTTTTT. Its translation: CASGRGPTNEKLFF. The chain combines TRBV9 with TRBJ1-4; 8 bases map to TRBD1. V lost 7 bases, J lost 0 bases, and 2 bases stayed unmatched. The CDR3 sequence is 14 residues long. CDR1 is SGDLS and CDR2 is YYNGEE in the germline V gene.

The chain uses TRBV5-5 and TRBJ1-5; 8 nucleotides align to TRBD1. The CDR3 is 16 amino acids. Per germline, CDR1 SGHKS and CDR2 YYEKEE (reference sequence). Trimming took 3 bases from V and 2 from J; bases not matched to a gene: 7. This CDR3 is CASSSQGANGNQPQHF. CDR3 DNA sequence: TGTGCCAGCAGCTCGCAGGGGGCGAACGGCAATCAGCCCCAGCATTTT.

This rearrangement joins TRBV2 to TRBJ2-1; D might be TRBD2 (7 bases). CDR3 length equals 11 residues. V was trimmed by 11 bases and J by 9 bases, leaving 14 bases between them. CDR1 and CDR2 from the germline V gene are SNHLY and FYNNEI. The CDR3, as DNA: TGTGCCGTCCCCCGGGGGGCTGAGCAGTTCTTC. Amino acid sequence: CAVPRGAEQFF.

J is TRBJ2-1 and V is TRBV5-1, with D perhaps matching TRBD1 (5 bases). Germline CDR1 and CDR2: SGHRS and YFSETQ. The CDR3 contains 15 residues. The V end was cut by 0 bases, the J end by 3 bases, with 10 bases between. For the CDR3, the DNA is TGCGCCAGCAGCTTGGGTGGGCAGGGCTACAATGAGCAGTTCTTC. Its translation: CASSLGGQGYNEQFF. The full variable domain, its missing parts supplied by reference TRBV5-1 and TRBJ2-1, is KAGVTQTPRYLIKTRGQQVTLSCSPISGHRSVSWYQQTPGQGLQFLFEYFSETQRNKGNFPGRFSGRQFSNSRSEMNVSTLELGDSALYLCASSLGGQGYNEQFFGPGTRLTVL.

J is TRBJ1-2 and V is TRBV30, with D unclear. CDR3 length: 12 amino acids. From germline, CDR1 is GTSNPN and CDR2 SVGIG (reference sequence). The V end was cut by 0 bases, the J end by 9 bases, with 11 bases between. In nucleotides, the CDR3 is TGTGCCTGGAGTGTGAGTCTAGAGAGCTACACCTTC. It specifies CAWSVSLESYTF. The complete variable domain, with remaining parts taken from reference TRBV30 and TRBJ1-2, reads SQTIHQWPATLVQPVGSPLSLECTVEGTSNPNLYWYRQAAGRGLQLLFYSVGIGQISSEVPQNLSASRPQDRQFILSSKKLLLSDSGFYLCAWSVSLESYTFGSGTRLTVV.

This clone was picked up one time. CDR3 nucleotide sequence: TGTGCCAGCAGAGCGTGGGACAGGGTGAATTCACCCCTCCACTTT. It specifies CASRAWDRVNSPLHF. The genes are TRBV27 and TRBJ1-6; 9 nucleotides match TRBD1. Looked up from germline, CDR1 is MNHEY and CDR2 is SMNVEV (reference sequence). This CDR3 is 15 amino acids long. The ends lost 6 bases at V and 7 bases at J; junction bases unmatched: 7.

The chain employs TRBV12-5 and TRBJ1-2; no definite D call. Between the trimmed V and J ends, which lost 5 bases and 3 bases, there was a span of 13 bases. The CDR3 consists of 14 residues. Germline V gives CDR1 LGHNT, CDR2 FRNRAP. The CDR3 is CASGPAGSDYGYTF. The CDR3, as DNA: TGTGCTAGTGGTCCCGCGGGCAGCGACTATGGCTACACCTTC. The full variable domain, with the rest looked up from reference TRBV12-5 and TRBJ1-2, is DARVTQTPRHKVTEMGQEVTMRCQPILGHNTVFWYRQTMMQGLELLAYFRNRAPLDDSGMPKDRFSAEMPDATLATLKIQPSEPRDSAVYFCASGPAGSDYGYTFGSGTRLTVV.

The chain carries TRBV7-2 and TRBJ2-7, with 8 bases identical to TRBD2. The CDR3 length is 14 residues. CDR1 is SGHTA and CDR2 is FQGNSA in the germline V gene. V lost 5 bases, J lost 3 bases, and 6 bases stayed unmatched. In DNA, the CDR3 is TGTGCCAGCAGCCCCCGGACTAGCAGCTACGAGCAGTACTTC. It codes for CASSPRTSSYEQYF.

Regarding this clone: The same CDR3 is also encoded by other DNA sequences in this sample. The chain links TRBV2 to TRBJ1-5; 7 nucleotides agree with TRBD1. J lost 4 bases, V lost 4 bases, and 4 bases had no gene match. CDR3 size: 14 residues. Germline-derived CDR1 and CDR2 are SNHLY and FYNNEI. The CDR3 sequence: CASSVPGGNQPQHF. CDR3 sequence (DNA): TGTGCCAGCAGTGTCCCAGGGGGTAATCAGCCCCAGCATTTT. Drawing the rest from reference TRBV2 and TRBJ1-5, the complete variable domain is EPEVTQTPSHQVTQMGQEVILRCVPISNHLYFYWYRQILGQKVEFLVSFYNNEISEKSEIFDDQFSVERPDGSNFTLKIRSTKLEDSAMYFCASSVPGGNQPQHFGDGTRLSIL.

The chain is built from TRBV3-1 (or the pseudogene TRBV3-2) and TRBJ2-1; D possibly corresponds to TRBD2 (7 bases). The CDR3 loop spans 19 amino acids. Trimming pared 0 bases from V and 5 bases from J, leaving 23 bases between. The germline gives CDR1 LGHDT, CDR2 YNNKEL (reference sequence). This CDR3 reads CASSQEGLLRGAYDNEQFF. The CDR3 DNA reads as TGTGCCAGCAGCCAAGAAGGTCTTCTCCGGGGGGCTTACGACAATGAGCAGTTCTTC.

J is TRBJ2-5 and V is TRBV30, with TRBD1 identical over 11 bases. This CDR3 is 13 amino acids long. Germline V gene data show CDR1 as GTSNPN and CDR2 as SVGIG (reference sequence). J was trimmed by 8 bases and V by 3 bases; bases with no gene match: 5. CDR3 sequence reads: CAWSAGTGGTQYF. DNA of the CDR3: TGTGCCTGGAGCGCTGGGACAGGGGGAACCCAGTACTTC.